This section outlines one T cell receptor beta chain sequence together with its context. What it recognizes is unknown. Treatment of the sample: around 19 received Ad26.COV2.S at low or high dose, single or two shots; several received placebo; per-sample allocation not given. Material that was analyzed had been drawn on day 63 after the first vaccine or placebo injection. Generated by immunoSEQ multiplex PCR, the TCRdb table keeps only in-frame clones and is missing some. The repertoire includes over 450,000 clones, roughly nine tenths of them detected once, and 1.5% to 2% sits in the top ten. Germline CDR1 is MNHEY and CDR2 is SVGAGI. The CDR3 covers 15 residues. J lost 6 bases, V lost 7 bases, and 15 bases had no gene match. The sample originates from a study of Ad26.COV2.S vaccination and SARS-CoV-2 variants. Study information: A COV1001 Ad26.COV2.S trial-arm participant provided the sample. Doses of Ad26.COV2.S were injected into muscle once or twice, 56 days apart. General study points: Spike-specific TCR breadth was greater in vaccine than placebo recipients. Assessments of TCR breadth and depth may have underestimated the total T cell responses.

The source material was peripheral blood, sampled in a trial of Ad26.COV2.S vaccine versus placebo. This receptor was taken from a person aged 18-60 years who received the Ad26.COV2.S COVID-19 vaccine or a placebo. This sequence joins TRBV6-5 and TRBJ2-7, with 7 bases that match TRBD2. CDR3 coding DNA: TGTGCCAGCATACCAAACCCGGGAGGAATAAGCGAGCAGTACTTC. This codes for CASIPNPGGISEQYF.